This T cell receptor (beta chain) derives from a study of Tregs in tolerant kidney transplant recipients. Study-level results: For some patients, primers changed over time, blocking nucleotide-level comparison. Tolerant patients' donor-specific Tregs expanded beyond overall Tregs, suggesting antigen-driven growth. No direct test of biological reproducibility was done here.

Mixed chimerism was transient after nonmyeloablative marrow transplants from related graft donors. Thawed PBMCs were FACS-sorted into unstimulated CD4+CD25+CD127- regulatory T cells, CD4+CD25- non-regulatory cells, CD4 and CD8 cells. Per germline, CDR1 SGHDN and CDR2 FVKESK. This CDR3 is 13 amino acids long. The V and J ends lost 5 bases and 5 bases respectively, with 9 bases between them. The method was immunoSEQ multiplex PCR; TCRdb's version includes in-frame clones alone and lacks a portion of them. The sample includes about 23,000 clones. Remarks on this clone: Its target is unknown. The read terminates 3 residues before the CDR3 end, so the remaining end is supplied by the germline J gene.

The genes are TRBV14 and TRBJ2-2; tentatively, D is TRBD1 (5 bases). The source was CD4+ T cells from blood (PBMCs), collected 6 months after the transplant. This sequence originates from a human patient who received a combined kidney and bone marrow transplant. Some of these T cells may belong to the graft donor. This CDR3 is CASSRTWTGELFF. Partial CDR3 DNA: TGTGCCAGCAGCAGGACATGGACCGGGGAG.